This T cell receptor (beta chain) appears in the sequencing data of a study of a mutant IDH1 vaccine in newly diagnosed glioma. The wider study: Investigators started vaccination 4-6 weeks after radiotherapy alone, or with temozolomide cycles. Mean patient age was approximately 39 years; approximately 62% were male and about 38% female.

Libraries were prepared by immunoSEQ multiplex PCR; TCRdb keeps only in-frame clonotypes and omits some of them. This table holds more than 10,000 clones, more than 75% found once. This clone was seen just once. Its target is unknown. Time point: week 5, during vaccination. The study gave 300 ug of mutant IDH1 20-mer peptide per vaccine dose, with topical imiquimod. New IDH1-mutant, ATRX-lost WHO grade 3 or 4 astrocytomas occurred in donors. Study-wide results and limits: Seemingly, top peripheral T cell clonotype changes bore no relation to pseudoprogression.

The receptor was derived from a woman between 40 and 55 years old with glioma. Some clones in this sample may be carry-over from other donors' samples. Material: PBMCs, obtained from a glioma patient whose treatment included an IDH1 peptide vaccine.

The CDR3 sequence is CASSPGLAGGNEQFF. Written as DNA, the CDR3 is TGTGCCAGCAGCCCCGGACTAGCGGGGGGCAATGAGCAGTTCTTC. J is TRBJ2-1 and V is TRBV4-2, with 14 bases matching TRBD2. The germline CDR1 and CDR2 sequences are LGHNA and YNFKEQ. The CDR3 length is 15 residues. Losses at the gene ends were 4 bases for V and 6 bases for J; bases not matched to a gene: 2.